This T cell receptor beta chain was sequenced during a study of T cell responses to AZD1222 COVID-19 vaccine. A remark on this clone: Its antigen is undetermined.

V dropped 8 bases and J dropped 4; count of bases not matched to a gene: 6. This CDR3 comprises 14 residues. Germline V gives CDR1 SNHLY, CDR2 FYNNEI. General study findings and limits: The donors showed a predominance of white British ancestry and of females, with possible underestimation of clonal diversity. Baseline seropositivity characterized only six AZD1222 recipients. Nearly half of spike-specific TCRs reportedly go after variant regions that carry no mutations. Along spike, vaccine-associated CD4 TCRs were found throughout, with dominance at 160-218 and 743-854.

Libraries were prepared by immunoSEQ multiplex PCR; TCRdb keeps only in-frame clonotypes and omits some of them. This sample has tens of thousands of clones, with approximately 91% found just once. The TCR sequence derives from an adult in good health. Here the sequenced sample was peripheral blood, taken on day 0 of MenACWY control vaccination. V and J are TRBV2 and TRBJ1-5, with 9 bases fitting TRBD1. The CDR3 DNA sequence: TGTGCCAGCGGACAGGGGCGCGGAAATCAGCCCCAGCATTTT. It codes for CASGQGRGNQPQHF.